Included here is one TCR beta chain sequence, with context. The data belong to a study of blood T cell repertoires in COVID-19. Study context: Researchers got acute and convalescent COVID-19 samples from the United States, Italy and Spain.

Original analysis: Amplified reference gene primers provided the basis for estimating nucleated cell counts. The table came from immunoSEQ multiplex PCR; TCRdb's copy has only in-frame clones and leaves some out. The V and J calls and clone size were taken over from that table, and D and trimming were inferred from the DNA. The sample records around 230,000 clones, over 80% being singletons. This TCR was sampled from a man in his forties or fifties with acute or convalescent COVID-19. The sample taken for sequencing was peripheral blood.

The CDR3 coding sequence is TGTGCCAGCAGCTCCTCCGGGACTAGCCTTTACAATGAGCAGTTCTTC. This encodes CASSSSGTSLYNEQFF. The chain links TRBV9 to TRBJ2-1; 9 bases line up with TRBD2. The V and J ends lost 4 bases and 4 bases, in that order; junction bases with no gene match: 9. CDR1 is SGDLS and CDR2 is YYNGEE in the germline V gene. The CDR3 is 16 residues long.